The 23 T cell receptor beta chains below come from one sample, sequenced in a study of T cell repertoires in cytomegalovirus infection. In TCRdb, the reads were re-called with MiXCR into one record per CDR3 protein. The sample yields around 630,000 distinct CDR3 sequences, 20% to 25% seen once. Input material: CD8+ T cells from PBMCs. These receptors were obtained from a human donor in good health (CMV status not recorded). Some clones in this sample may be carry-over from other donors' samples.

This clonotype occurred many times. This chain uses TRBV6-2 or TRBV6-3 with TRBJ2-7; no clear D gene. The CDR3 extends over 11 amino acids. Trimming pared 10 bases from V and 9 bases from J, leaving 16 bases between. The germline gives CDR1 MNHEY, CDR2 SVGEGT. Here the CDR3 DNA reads TGTGCCACCTCGTACAGAAAATTGCAGTACGTC. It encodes CATSYRKLQYV.

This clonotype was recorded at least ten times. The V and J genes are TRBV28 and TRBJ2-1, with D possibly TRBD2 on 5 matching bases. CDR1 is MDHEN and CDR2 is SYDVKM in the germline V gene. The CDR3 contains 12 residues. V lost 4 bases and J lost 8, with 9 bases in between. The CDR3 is CASSSRGHEQFF. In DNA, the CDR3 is TGTGCCAGCAGTTCTAGAGGGCATGAGCAGTTCTTC.

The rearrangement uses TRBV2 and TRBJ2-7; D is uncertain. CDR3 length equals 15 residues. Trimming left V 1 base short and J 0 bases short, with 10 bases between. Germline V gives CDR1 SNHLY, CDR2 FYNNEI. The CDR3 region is CASSEVVGNSYEQYF. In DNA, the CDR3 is TGTGCCAGCAGTGAAGTAGTGGGGAACTCCTACGAGCAGTACTTC.

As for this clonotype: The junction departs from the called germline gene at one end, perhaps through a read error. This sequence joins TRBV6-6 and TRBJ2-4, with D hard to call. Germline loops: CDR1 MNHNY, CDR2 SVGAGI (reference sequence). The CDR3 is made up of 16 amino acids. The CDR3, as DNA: TGTGCCGGCAGTTACTCGAATACCATAGCCAAAAACATTCAGTACTTC. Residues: CAGSYSNTIAKNIQYF.

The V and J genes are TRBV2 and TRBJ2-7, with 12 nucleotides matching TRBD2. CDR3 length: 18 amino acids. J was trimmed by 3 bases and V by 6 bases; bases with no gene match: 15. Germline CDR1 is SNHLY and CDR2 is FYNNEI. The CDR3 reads CASSKVPGLAGHFYEQYV. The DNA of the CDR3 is TGTGCCAGCAGCAAAGTCCCGGGACTAGCGGGCCATTTCTACGAGCAGTACGTC.

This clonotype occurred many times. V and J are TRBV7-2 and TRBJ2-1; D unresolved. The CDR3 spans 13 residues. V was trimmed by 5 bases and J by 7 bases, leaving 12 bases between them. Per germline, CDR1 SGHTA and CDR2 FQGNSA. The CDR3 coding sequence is TGTGCCAGCAGCCCGGGCGACTCAAATGAGCAGTTCTTC. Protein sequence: CASSPGDSNEQFF.

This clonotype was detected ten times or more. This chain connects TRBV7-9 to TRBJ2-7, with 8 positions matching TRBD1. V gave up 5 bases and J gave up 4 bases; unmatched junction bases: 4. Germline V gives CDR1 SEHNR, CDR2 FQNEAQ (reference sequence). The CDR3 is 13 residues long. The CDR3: CASSPRGQYEQYV. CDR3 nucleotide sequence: TGTGCCAGCAGCCCCAGGGGGCAGTACGAGCAGTACGTC.

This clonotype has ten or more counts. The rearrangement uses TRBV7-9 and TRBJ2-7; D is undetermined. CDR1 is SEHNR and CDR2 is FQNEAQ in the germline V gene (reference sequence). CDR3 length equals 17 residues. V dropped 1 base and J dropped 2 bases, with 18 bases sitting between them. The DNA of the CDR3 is TGTGCCAGCAGCTTAGGGCGGCAGGAGATCTTTGCCTACGAGCAGTACTTC. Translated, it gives CASSLGRQEIFAYEQYF.

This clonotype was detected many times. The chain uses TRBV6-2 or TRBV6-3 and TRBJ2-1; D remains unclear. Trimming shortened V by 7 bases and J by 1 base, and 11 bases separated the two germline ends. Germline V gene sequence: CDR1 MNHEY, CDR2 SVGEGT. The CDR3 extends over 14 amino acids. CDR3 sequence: CASMGSLSYNEQFF. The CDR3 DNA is TGTGCCAGCATGGGCAGCTTATCCTACAATGAGCAGTTCTTC.

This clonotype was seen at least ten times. The DNA of the CDR3 is TGTGCCAGCAGCTCAACAGGGGACCCCACCGGGGAGCTGTTTTTT. This sequence encodes CASSSTGDPTGELFF. The chain recombines TRBV7-9 with TRBJ2-2, with 7 nucleotides matching TRBD1. CDR1 is SEHNR, CDR2 FQNEAQ, per germline (reference sequence). With 4 bases clipped from V and 4 bases from J, the junction kept 6 bases outside the gene matches. CDR3 size: 15 residues.

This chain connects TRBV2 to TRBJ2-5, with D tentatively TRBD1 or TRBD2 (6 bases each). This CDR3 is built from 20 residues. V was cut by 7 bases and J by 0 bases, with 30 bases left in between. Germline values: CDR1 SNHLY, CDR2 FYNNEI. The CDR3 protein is CASTPLSGDPRTTDQETQYF. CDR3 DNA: TGTGCCAGCACCCCCCTATCAGGGGACCCACGGACTACAGACCAAGAGACCCAGTACTTC.

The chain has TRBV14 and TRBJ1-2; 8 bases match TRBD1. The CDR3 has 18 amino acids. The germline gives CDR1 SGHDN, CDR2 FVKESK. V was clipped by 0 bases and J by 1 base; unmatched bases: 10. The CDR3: CASSQDRQGLPLNYGYTF. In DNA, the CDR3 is TGTGCCAGCAGCCAAGACCGACAGGGGCTCCCCCTTAACTATGGCTACACCTTC.

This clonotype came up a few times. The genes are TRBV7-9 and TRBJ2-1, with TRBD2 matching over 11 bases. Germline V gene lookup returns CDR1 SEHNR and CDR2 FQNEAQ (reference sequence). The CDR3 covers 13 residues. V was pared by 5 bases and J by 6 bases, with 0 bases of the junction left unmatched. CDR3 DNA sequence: TGTGCCAGCAGCGGACTAGCGGGCAATGAGCAGTTCTTC. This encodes CASSGLAGNEQFF. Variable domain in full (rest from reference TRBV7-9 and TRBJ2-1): DTGVSQNPRHKITKRGQNVTFRCDPISEHNRLYWYRQTLGQGPEFLTYFQNEAQLEKSRLLSDRFSAERPKGSFSTLEIQRTEQGDSAMYLCASSGLAGNEQFFGPGTRLTVL.

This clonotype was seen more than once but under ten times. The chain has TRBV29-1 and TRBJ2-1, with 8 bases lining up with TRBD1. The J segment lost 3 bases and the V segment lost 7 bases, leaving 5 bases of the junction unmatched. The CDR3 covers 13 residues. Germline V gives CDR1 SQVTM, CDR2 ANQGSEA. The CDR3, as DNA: TGCAGCGCACTGGACAGGGACTACAATGAGCAGTTCTTC. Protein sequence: CSALDRDYNEQFF.

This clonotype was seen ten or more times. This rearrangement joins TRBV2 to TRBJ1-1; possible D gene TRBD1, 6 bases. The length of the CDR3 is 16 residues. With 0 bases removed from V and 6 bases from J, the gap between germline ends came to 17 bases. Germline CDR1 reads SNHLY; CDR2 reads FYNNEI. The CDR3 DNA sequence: TGTGCCAGCAGTGAAGCCCGGACAGTGTTCCCCCCTGAAGCTTTCTTT. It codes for CASSEARTVFPPEAFF.

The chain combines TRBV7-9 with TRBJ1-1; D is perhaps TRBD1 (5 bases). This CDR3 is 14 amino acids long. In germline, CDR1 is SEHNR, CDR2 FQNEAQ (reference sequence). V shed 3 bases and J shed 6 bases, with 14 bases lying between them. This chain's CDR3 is CASSFGGGRAEAFF. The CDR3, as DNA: TGTGCCAGCAGCTTCGGGGGGGGAAGGGCTGAAGCTTTCTTT.

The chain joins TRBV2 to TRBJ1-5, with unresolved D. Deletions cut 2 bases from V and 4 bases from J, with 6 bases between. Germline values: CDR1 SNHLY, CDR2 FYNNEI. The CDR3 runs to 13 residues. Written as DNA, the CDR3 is TGTGCCAGCAGTGAAAACGGAAATCAGCCCCAGCATTTT. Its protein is CASSENGNQPQHF.

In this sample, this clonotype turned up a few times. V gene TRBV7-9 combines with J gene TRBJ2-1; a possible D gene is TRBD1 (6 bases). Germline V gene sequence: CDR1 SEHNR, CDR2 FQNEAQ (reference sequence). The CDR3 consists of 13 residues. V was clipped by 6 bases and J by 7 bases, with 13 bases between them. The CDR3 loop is CASRMNRVNEQFF. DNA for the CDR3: TGTGCCAGCAGGATGAACAGGGTGAATGAGCAGTTCTTC.

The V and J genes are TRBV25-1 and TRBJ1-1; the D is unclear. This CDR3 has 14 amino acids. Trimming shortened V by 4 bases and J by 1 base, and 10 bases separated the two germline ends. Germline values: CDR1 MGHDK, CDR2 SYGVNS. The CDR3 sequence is CASSGPRQNTEAFF. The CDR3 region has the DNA TGTGCCAGCAGTGGACCGAGACAGAACACTGAAGCTTTCTTT.

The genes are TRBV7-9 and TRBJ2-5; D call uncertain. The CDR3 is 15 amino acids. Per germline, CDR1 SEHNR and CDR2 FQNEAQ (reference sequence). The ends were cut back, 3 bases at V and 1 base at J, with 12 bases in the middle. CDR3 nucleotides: TGTGCCAGCAGCTTTGAATGGGCCCGCCAAGAGACCCAGTACTTC. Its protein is CASSFEWARQETQYF.

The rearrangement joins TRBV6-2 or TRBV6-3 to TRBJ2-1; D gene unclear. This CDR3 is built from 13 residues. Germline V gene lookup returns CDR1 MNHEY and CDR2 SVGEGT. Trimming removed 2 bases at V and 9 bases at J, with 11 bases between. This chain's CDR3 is CASSYPPGVEQFF. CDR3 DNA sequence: TGTGCCAGCAGTTACCCCCCAGGTGTTGAGCAGTTCTTC.

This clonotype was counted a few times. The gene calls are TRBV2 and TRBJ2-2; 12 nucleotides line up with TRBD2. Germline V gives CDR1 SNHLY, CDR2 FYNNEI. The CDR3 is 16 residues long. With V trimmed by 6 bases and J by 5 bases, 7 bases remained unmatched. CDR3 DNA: TGTGCCAGCAGACAACTAGCGGGGGGAAGGACCGGGGAGCTGTTTTTT. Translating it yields CASRQLAGGRTGELFF.

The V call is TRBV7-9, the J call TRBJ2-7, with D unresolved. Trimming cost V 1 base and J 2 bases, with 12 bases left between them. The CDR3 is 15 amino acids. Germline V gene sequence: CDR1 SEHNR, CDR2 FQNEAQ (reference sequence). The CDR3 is CASSLDGSATYEQYV. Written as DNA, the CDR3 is TGTGCCAGCAGCTTAGATGGGTCAGCAACCTACGAGCAGTACGTC.